The next 15 T cell receptor beta chains were all read from a single sample in a study of identical twins listed by TCRdb under 2016. Libraries were prepared through 5' RACE. TCRdb lists the instrument as Illumina HiSeq 2000. The public reads were quality trimmed at Q25 with fastp and then assembled into clones with MiXCR by TCRdb, keeping productive beta chains. All rows with the same CDR3 protein become a single entry with the most common DNA and genes. This sample lists about 900,000 distinct CDR3 sequences; 12% were detected once. The ten most abundant clones make up about 1.6% of the sample. These data were likewise used in another study, on yellow fever vaccine responses in identical twins.

Input material: PBMCs. The receptors stem from a woman under 30 in good health.

The rearrangement joins TRBV5-5 to TRBJ2-1, with 11 bases identical to TRBD2. Trimming cost V 2 bases and J 8 bases; bases outside gene matches: 3. The V gene's germline CDR1 is SGHKS and CDR2 YYEKEE (reference sequence). This CDR3 spans 14 amino acids. The CDR3 here is CASSFLAGGDEQFF. The CDR3 region has the DNA TGTGCCAGCAGCTTTCTAGCGGGGGGCGATGAGCAGTTCTTC.

The chain links TRBV5-6 to TRBJ1-4; 8 nucleotides line up with TRBD1. Germline lookup yields CDR1 SGHDT and CDR2 YYEEEE. This CDR3 has 14 amino acids. J gave up 4 bases and V 3 bases, and 2 bases lay outside the gene matches. The DNA for the CDR3 is TGTGCCAGCAGCTCGGACAGGGATAATGAAAAACTGTTTTTT. It encodes CASSSDRDNEKLFF.

This clonotype was found a few times. V usage is TRBV6-1 and J usage is TRBJ2-5; TRBD1 matches 11 bases. J lost 4 bases, V lost 6 bases, and 7 bases had no gene match. Looked up from germline, CDR1 is MNHNS and CDR2 is SASEGT. The CDR3 covers 15 residues. CDR3 sequence (DNA): TGTGCCAGCAGCCCATCCGGGACAGGGGGAGAGACCCAGTACTTC. It codes for CASSPSGTGGETQYF.

The table lists this clonotype with many counts. The chain has TRBV20-1 and TRBJ1-1; maybe TRBD1 (5 bases). The CDR3 runs to 12 residues. The V gene lost 1 base and the J gene lost 3 bases, with 6 bases spanning the gap. The germline CDR1 and CDR2 sequences are DFQATT and SNEGSKA (reference sequence). CDR3 bases: TGCAGTGCTAGAGTAGGGGACACTGAAGCTTTCTTT. Amino acid sequence: CSARVGDTEAFF.

This clonotype came up a few times. The chain joins TRBV27 to TRBJ2-3, with TRBD2 as a possible D gene (5 bases). Trimming cost V 2 bases and J 2 bases, with 8 bases left between them. In germline, CDR1 is MNHEY, CDR2 SMNVEV (reference sequence). CDR3 size: 14 residues. This chain's CDR3 is CASSLETTTDTQYF. The CDR3 DNA is TGTGCCAGCAGTTTAGAGACTACCACAGATACGCAGTATTTT.

The rearrangement uses TRBV20-1 and TRBJ1-1; maybe TRBD1 (5 bases). CDR1 is DFQATT and CDR2 is SNEGSKA in the germline V gene (reference sequence). This CDR3 is built from 15 residues. Deletions cut 0 bases from V and 3 bases from J, with 14 bases between. DNA for the CDR3: TGCAGTGCTAGAGATGGGGGGGTTTCGTACACTGAAGCTTTCTTT. Protein: CSARDGGVSYTEAFF.

The V gene is TRBV6-1, the J gene TRBJ2-3; TRBD2 matches at 9 bases. CDR3 size: 13 residues. The germline V gene encodes CDR1 MNHNS and CDR2 SASEGT. The V and J ends lost 4 bases and 5 bases, in that order; junction bases with no gene match: 1. The CDR3 coding sequence is TGTGCCAGCAGTGGAGCGGGGGGAGATACGCAGTATTTT. Its protein product is CASSGAGGDTQYF.

In its sample, this clonotype was seen a few times. One end of the junction varies from germline; a read error may be responsible. The chain links TRBV6-1 to TRBJ2-3; 10 positions match TRBD1. The CDR3 contains 14 residues. Germline values: CDR1 MNHNS, CDR2 SASEGT. The CDR3 spells CASRTTGGTATQYF. The CDR3 DNA follows: TGTGCCAGCAGGACGACAGGGGGCACAGCTACGCAGTATTTT.

This clonotype came up many times. The rearrangement links TRBV11-2 to TRBJ1-1; D is ambiguous. V was trimmed by 3 bases and J by 0 bases, leaving 17 bases between them. The CDR3 loop spans 17 amino acids. CDR1 is SGHAT and CDR2 is FQNNGV in the germline V gene. The CDR3 DNA is TGTGCCAGCAGCTTGCGAAGGGCGGGTTTGGTGAACACTGAAGCTTTCTTT. This gives the protein CASSLRRAGLVNTEAFF.

The rearrangement links TRBV11-2 to TRBJ2-7; TRBD1 matches 7 bases. V lost 1 base, J lost 2 bases, and 14 bases stayed unmatched. This CDR3 comprises 18 residues. Germline CDR1 is SGHAT and CDR2 is FQNNGV. The chain's CDR3 is CASSLGWVGGVSTYEQYF. As DNA, the CDR3 is TGTGCCAGCAGCTTAGGATGGGTAGGGGGCGTATCTACCTACGAGCAGTACTTC. Supplemented by reference TRBV11-2 and TRBJ2-7, the full variable domain reads EAGVAQSPRYKIIEKRQSVAFWCNPISGHATLYWYQQILGQGPKLLIQFQNNGVVDDSQLPKDRFSAERLKGVDSTLKIQPAKLEDSAVYLCASSLGWVGGVSTYEQYFGPGTRLTVT.

This chain's CDR3 is CASSQPGAREKNIQYF. CDR3 in DNA: TGTGCCAGCAGCCAACCGGGGGCCAGGGAGAAAAACATTCAGTACTTC. This chain connects TRBV4-2 to TRBJ2-4, with D perhaps given as TRBD1 or TRBD2 (6 bases each). Trimming pared 2 bases from V and 4 bases from J, leaving 15 bases between. The germline gives CDR1 LGHNA, CDR2 YNFKEQ. The CDR3 sequence is 16 residues long.

The genes are TRBV5-1 and TRBJ2-7, with 11 positions matching TRBD2. V lost 4 bases and J lost 5; bases outside the gene matches: 8. The V gene's germline CDR1 is SGHRS and CDR2 YFSETQ. The CDR3 has 15 residues. The chain's CDR3 is CASSAVLAGAHEQYF. The CDR3 DNA is TGCGCCAGCAGCGCGGTACTAGCGGGAGCGCACGAGCAGTACTTC.

This clonotype was counted a few times. The chain employs TRBV20-1 and TRBJ1-2; unclear D gene. The germline V and J ends were trimmed by 0 bases and 2 bases, with 10 bases remaining between them. The CDR3 loop spans 14 amino acids. Germline assignment: CDR1 DFQATT and CDR2 SNEGSKA (reference sequence). CDR3 sequence: CSARDPQANYGYTF. The CDR3 region has the DNA TGCAGTGCTAGAGATCCGCAGGCGAACTATGGCTACACCTTC.

This clonotype was found a few times. V and J are TRBV6-2 or TRBV6-3 and TRBJ1-5; 11 bases are a match to TRBD1. CDR3 length: 16 residues. The germline V gene has CDR1 MNHEY and CDR2 SVGEGT. Germline trimming cut 5 bases from V and 3 bases from J; bases unmatched to any gene: 6. The CDR3 DNA is TGTGCCAGCAGTCCCCGGGGACAGGGGGACAATCAGCCCCAGCATTTT. Residues: CASSPRGQGDNQPQHF.

The chain couples TRBV7-3 to TRBJ1-2; D not certain. The CDR3 is made up of 13 amino acids. CDR1 and CDR2 from the germline V gene are SGHTA and FQGTGA. V lost 5 bases, J lost 1 base, and 8 bases lay in between. The CDR3 reads CASSHPDNYGYTF. In nucleotides, the CDR3 is TGTGCCAGCAGCCACCCGGATAACTATGGCTACACCTTC.